Sequencing of this T cell receptor (beta chain) was carried out in a study of blood T cell repertoires in COVID-19. Study at large: T cells, B-cell-depleted T cells, or PBMCs provided the cDNA or gDNA that served as material.

Using immunoSEQ multiplex PCR, the repertoire was profiled, and TCRdb retains in-frame clones only, with some absent. The profile covers hundreds of thousands of clones, with roughly 85% appearing a single time and approximately 9% taken by the ten largest. Germline values: CDR1 MNHNS, CDR2 SASEGT. V gave up 0 bases and J gave up 7 bases, with 25 bases separating them. The CDR3 runs to 19 residues. The receptor's source is a woman between 45 and 65 years old who had recovered from COVID-19. This chain links TRBV6-1 with TRBJ2-1; D perhaps matches TRBD2 (5 bases). The material sequenced was peripheral blood. CDR3 loop: CASSEALPGWINLGNEQFF. The CDR3 DNA sequence: TGTGCCAGCAGTGAAGCGCTTCCGGGGTGGATCAACCTAGGAAATGAGCAGTTCTTC.